This T cell receptor (beta chain) was sequenced during a study of blood T cell repertoires in COVID-19. Background on the study: Specimens from acute and convalescent COVID-19 originated in the United States, Italy and Spain. Nucleic acid was either cDNA or gDNA, and it came from T cells, B-cell-depleted T cells, or PBMCs.

In the authors' workflow: Reference gene primer amplification yielded estimated nucleated cell counts. TCRdb keeps only in-frame clones here, not all; method: immunoSEQ multiplex PCR. That table gives V, J and clone size, and the DNA gave D and trimming. Among some 320,000 clones listed, about 85% were seen once. Germline V gene lookup returns CDR1 MNHEY and CDR2 SVGAGI. The CDR3 contains 14 residues. V lost 1 base and J 4 bases, leaving 10 bases between the germline ends. The chain is built from TRBV6-5 and TRBJ1-2; tentative D call: TRBD1 (6 bases). Sequences were obtained from PBMCs or T cells enriched from blood (not recorded which). The source of this sequence is a woman in her thirties who had been exposed to COVID-19. DNA of the CDR3: TGTGCCAGCAGTTACTACAGGGAATTCTATGGCTACACCTTC. Protein product: CASSYYREFYGYTF.